The 8 T cell receptor beta chains below come from one sample, sequenced in a study of cytomegalovirus exposure and HLA in healthy donors. PCR amplification relied on 60 Vbeta primers (plus 13 Jbeta primers). Here immunoSEQ multiplex PCR was the method, and the copy in TCRdb shows in-frame clones only, minus some. The sample has 130,000 to 150,000 clones; 78% are singletons. Sequencing input: PBMCs. The source of these receptors is a man aged 35 to 55 in good health and CMV-seropositive.

DNA of the CDR3: TGTGCCAGCTCCCCAGTTAGAGAGACCCAGTACTTC. Protein product: CASSPVRETQYF. This chain links TRBV18 with TRBJ2-5; the D is unclear. Deletions cut 6 bases from V and 4 bases from J, with 9 bases between. In germline, CDR1 is KGHSH, CDR2 LQKENI. The CDR3 has 12 residues.

This clone has only one observation. The V gene is TRBV30, the J gene TRBJ2-7; 10 positions match TRBD2. This CDR3 has 15 amino acids. Unmatched junction bases numbered 8, after V lost 0 bases and J lost 6 bases. From germline, CDR1 is GTSNPN and CDR2 SVGIG (reference sequence). CDR3 nucleotide sequence: TGTGCCTGGAGTGTAGCGGGAGGGCTTGAAAGCGAGCAGTACTTC. Its protein is CAWSVAGGLESEQYF.

The chain uses TRBV7-2 and TRBJ2-7, with 7 bases that match TRBD2. The CDR3 is made up of 15 amino acids. Per the germline V gene, CDR1 is SGHTA and CDR2 is FQGNSA. V trimming: 5 bases; J trimming: 7 bases; junction bases outside the gene matches: 14. This CDR3 is CASSPLAAAPGEQYF. Here the CDR3 DNA reads TGTGCCAGCAGCCCTCTAGCGGCAGCCCCTGGGGAGCAGTACTTC.

This clone has just a few counts. The V call is TRBV6-5, the J call TRBJ2-2; D gene uncertain. In germline, CDR1 is MNHEY, CDR2 SVGAGI. The CDR3 spans 15 residues. V was pared by 11 bases and J by 7 bases, with 23 bases between. The chain's CDR3 is CAPPLLRSSHGELFF. In nucleotides, the CDR3 is TGTGCCCCCCCCCTTCTGAGGAGCAGCCACGGGGAGCTGTTTTTT.

The chain links TRBV6-5 to TRBJ2-7; D is possibly TRBD1 (6 bases). Trimming shortened V by 2 bases and J by 6 bases, and 8 bases separated the two germline ends. Germline assignment: CDR1 MNHEY and CDR2 SVGAGI. This CDR3 is 12 amino acids long. CDR3 in DNA: TGTGCCAGCAGTTACAGAGGGGGCGAGCAGTACTTC. Its protein product is CASSYRGGEQYF.

V gene TRBV28 combines with J gene TRBJ1-3; TRBD1 matches at 7 bases. Unmatched junction bases numbered 8, after V lost 9 bases and J lost 3 bases. Germline V gene sequence: CDR1 MDHEN, CDR2 SYDVKM. The CDR3 has 14 residues. This CDR3 is CASRNGDSGNTIYF. The CDR3 coding sequence is TGTGCCAGTCGTAACGGGGACAGTGGAAACACCATATATTTT.

V and J are TRBV28 and TRBJ2-7; 11 bases align to TRBD2. V lost 7 bases and J lost 4; bases outside the gene matches: 21. Germline CDR1 is MDHEN and CDR2 is SYDVKM. The CDR3 covers 19 residues. This CDR3 is CASTSSGGDSGRGGYEQYF. As DNA, the CDR3 is TGTGCCAGCACCTCCTCCGGTGGCGATAGCGGGAGGGGTGGATACGAGCAGTACTTC.

The chain carries TRBV20-1 and TRBJ2-7; D is unclear. Trimming stripped 5 bases from V and 11 bases from J, with 16 bases between. CDR3 length: 11 amino acids. Per germline, CDR1 DFQATT and CDR2 SNEGSKA (reference sequence). The CDR3 reads CSAGDIRLKYF. CDR3 coding DNA: TGCAGTGCTGGCGACATTCGGTTAAAGTACTTC.